This record concerns one TCR beta chain sequence. Its target is not known. This record comes from a study of cytomegalovirus exposure and HLA in healthy donors. The CDR3 has 16 amino acids. The ends lost 5 bases at V and 7 bases at J; junction bases unmatched: 8. Germline CDR1 is SGHTA and CDR2 is FQGNSA. Study results and limitations: Analysis performed later showed TCR beta chains linked to HLA being more clonally expanded than equally common others. Previously analyzed data showed that most TCR beta V segments were productive at a frequency of about 87% or about 30%.

The donors (healthy individuals) were bone marrow donors. The study sampled nominally healthy donors, though unrecorded immune exposures were likely. The PCR made use of 60 Vbeta and 13 Jbeta primers. Libraries were prepared by immunoSEQ multiplex PCR; TCRdb keeps only in-frame clonotypes and omits some of them. The table has 150,000 to 200,000 clones, around 81% seen once. The sequenced material came from PBMCs. The receptor was isolated from a woman in her late teens or twenties in good health and CMV-seropositive. The chain carries TRBV7-2 and TRBJ2-1, with 13 positions matching TRBD2. CDR3 protein: CASSLQGLAGLNEQFF. Here the CDR3 DNA reads TGTGCCAGCAGCCTCCAGGGACTAGCGGGGTTGAATGAGCAGTTCTTC.